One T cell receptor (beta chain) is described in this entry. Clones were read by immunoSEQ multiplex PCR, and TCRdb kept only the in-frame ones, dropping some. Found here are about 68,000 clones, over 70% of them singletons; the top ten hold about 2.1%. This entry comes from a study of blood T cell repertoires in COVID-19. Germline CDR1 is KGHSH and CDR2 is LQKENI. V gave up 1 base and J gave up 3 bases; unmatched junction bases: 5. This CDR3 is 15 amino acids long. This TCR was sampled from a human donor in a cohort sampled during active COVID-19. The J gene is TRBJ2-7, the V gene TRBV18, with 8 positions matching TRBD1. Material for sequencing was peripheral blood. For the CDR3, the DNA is TGTGCCAGCTCACCACAGGGACAGGCGCTCTACGAGCAGTACTTC. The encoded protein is CASSPQGQALYEQYF. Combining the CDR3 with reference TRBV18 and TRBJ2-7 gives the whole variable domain NAGVMQNPRHLVRRRGQEARLRCSPMKGHSHVYWYRQLPEEGLKFMVYLQKENIIDESGMPKERFSAEFPKEGPSILRIQQVVRGDSAAYFCASSPQGQALYEQYFGPGTRLTVT.